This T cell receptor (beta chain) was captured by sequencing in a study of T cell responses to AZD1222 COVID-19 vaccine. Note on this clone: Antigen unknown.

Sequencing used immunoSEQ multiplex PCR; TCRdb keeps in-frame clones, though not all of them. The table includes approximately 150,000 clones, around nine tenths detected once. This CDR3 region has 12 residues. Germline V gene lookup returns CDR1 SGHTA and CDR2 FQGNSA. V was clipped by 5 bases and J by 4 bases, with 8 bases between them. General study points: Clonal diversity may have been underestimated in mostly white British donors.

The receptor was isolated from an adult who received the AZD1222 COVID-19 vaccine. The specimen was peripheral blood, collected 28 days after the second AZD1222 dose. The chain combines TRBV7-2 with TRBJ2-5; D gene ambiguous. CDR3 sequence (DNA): TGTGCCAGCAGCCGTCCCTCAGAGACCCAGTACTTC. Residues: CASSRPSETQYF.